The next 17 T cell receptor beta chains were all read from a single sample in a study of neurological immune-mediated disorders. MiXCR was run by TCRdb on the 5' RACE reads, yielding one entry per CDR3 protein. The table has fewer than 20,000 distinct CDR3 sequences, about 11% seen once. The sequenced sample consisted of CD8+ T cells from blood. Receptor source: a woman in her forties or fifties in good health.

This clonotype was counted many times. The chain carries TRBV7-2 and TRBJ2-3; 9 bases line up with TRBD2. Germline trimming cut 7 bases from V and 2 bases from J; bases unmatched to any gene: 13. From germline, CDR1 is SGHTA and CDR2 FQGNSA. The CDR3 loop spans 17 amino acids. The CDR3 region has the DNA TGTGCCAGCATCCCAGAGGGAGCGGGGGGAGACACAGATACGCAGTATTTT. This encodes CASIPEGAGGDTDTQYF.

This clonotype was observed at least ten times. The chain couples TRBV7-9 to TRBJ2-7, with D perhaps assigned TRBD1 or TRBD2 (5 bases each). The CDR3 totals 13 residues. Germline V gene sequence: CDR1 SEHNR, CDR2 FQNEAQ (reference sequence). The V end was cut by 7 bases, the J end by 5 bases, with 15 bases between. The CDR3 is CASNQVGAHEQYF. The CDR3 coding sequence is TGTGCCAGCAATCAGGTCGGGGCCCACGAGCAGTACTTC.

This chain connects TRBV3-1 to TRBJ1-3, with TRBD1 matching 8 bases. With V trimmed by 1 base and J by 2 bases, 4 bases remained unmatched. CDR1 and CDR2 (germline): LGHDT, YNNKEL (reference sequence). CDR3 size: 16 residues. CDR3 DNA sequence: TGTGCCAGCAGCCAAGTGCAGGGGGCGCCTGGAAACACCATATATTTT. This codes for CASSQVQGAPGNTIYF. Looking up the rest from reference TRBV3-1 and TRBJ1-3 gives the full variable domain: DTAVSQTPKYLVTQMGNDKSIKCEQNLGHDTMYWYKQDSKKFLKIMFSYNNKELIINETVPNRFSPKSPDKAHLNLHINSLELGDSAVYFCASSQVQGAPGNTIYFGEGSWLTVV.

The sample holds many counts of this clonotype. The chain recombines TRBV10-3 with TRBJ1-1, with 8 bases matching TRBD1. The CDR3 loop spans 16 amino acids. J was trimmed by 0 bases and V by 2 bases; bases with no gene match: 5. The germline V gene encodes CDR1 ENHRY and CDR2 SYGVKD. The CDR3 region is CAISEHRGEMNTEAFF. The CDR3 DNA follows: TGTGCCATCAGTGAGCACAGGGGGGAGATGAACACTGAAGCTTTCTTT.

A few counts support this clonotype. The V gene is TRBV7-9, the J gene TRBJ2-5; TRBD2 might be the D (6 bases). CDR1 SEHNR and CDR2 FQNEAQ come from the germline V gene (reference sequence). V gave up 5 bases and J gave up 3 bases, with 16 bases separating them. The CDR3 has 15 residues. CDR3 sequence: CASSPRVGGKETQYF. Written as DNA, the CDR3 is TGTGCCAGCAGCCCCCGAGTGGGCGGGAAAGAGACCCAGTACTTC.

This clonotype was recorded many times. The genes are TRBV3-2 and TRBJ1-1; TRBD1, the D gene given by the table, was not confirmed from the DNA. TRBV3-2 is a known pseudogene. There are 14 residues in the CDR3. The CDR3 DNA is TGTGCCAGCCTCCGAGGGGCGCGAGGGACTGAAGCTTTCTTT. As protein: CASLRGARGTEAFF.

The sample holds many counts of this clonotype. The J gene is TRBJ2-7, the V gene TRBV4-3; 7 nucleotides align to TRBD2. The V and J ends lost 1 base and 5 bases, in that order; junction bases with no gene match: 5. The CDR3 runs to 14 residues. Germline loops: CDR1 LGHNA, CDR2 YSLEER. The CDR3 sequence is CASSQAEGGHEQYF. CDR3 in DNA: TGCGCCAGCAGCCAAGCAGAGGGAGGGCACGAGCAGTACTTC.

This clonotype was recorded at least ten times. The CDR3 DNA follows: TGTGCCAGCAGTCAAAACAGGGACAATCAGCCCCAGCATTTT. Its protein is CASSQNRDNQPQHF. The V and J genes are TRBV27 and TRBJ1-5; weak D call: TRBD1 (6 bases). The CDR3 contains 14 residues. CDR1 and CDR2 (germline): MNHEY, SMNVEV (reference sequence). Trimming removed 5 bases at V and 3 bases at J, with 11 bases between.

This clonotype was seen at least ten times. J is TRBJ1-4 and V is TRBV27; TRBD1 is a possible D gene (5 bases). CDR1 is MNHEY and CDR2 is SMNVEV in the germline V gene (reference sequence). This CDR3 has 13 amino acids. Trimming left V 6 bases short and J 7 bases short, with 12 bases between. DNA of the CDR3: TGTGCCAGCAGCATGGCAGGGAGTGAAAAACTGTTTTTT. Protein sequence: CASSMAGSEKLFF.

This clonotype was detected many times. The V and J genes are TRBV12-3 or TRBV12-4 and TRBJ2-7, with D possibly TRBD1 on 6 matching bases. The germline V and J ends were trimmed by 5 bases and 7 bases, with 18 bases remaining between them. The CDR3 length is 14 residues. The CDR3 loop reads CASSPGTTTWEQYF. The CDR3 coding sequence is TGTGCCAGCAGTCCCGGGACAACAACCTGGGAGCAGTACTTC.

The chain employs TRBV7-9 and TRBJ2-1; D is undetermined. The CDR3 has 16 amino acids. Germline V gene data show CDR1 as SEHNR and CDR2 as FQNEAQ (reference sequence). Trimming took off 2 bases at V and 0 bases at J, with 11 bases between the two ends. Written as DNA, the CDR3 is TGTGCCAGCAGCTTAAGGTCGCCGGGCTCCTACAATGAGCAGTTCTTC. This codes for CASSLRSPGSYNEQFF. The complete variable domain, with remaining parts taken from reference TRBV7-9 and TRBJ2-1, reads DTGVSQNPRHKITKRGQNVTFRCDPISEHNRLYWYRQTLGQGPEFLTYFQNEAQLEKSRLLSDRFSAERPKGSFSTLEIQRTEQGDSAMYLCASSLRSPGSYNEQFFGPGTRLTVL.

Sample share makes this clonotype medium-sized. This chain's CDR3 is CASSLAGAGRSYNSPLHF. The CDR3, as DNA: TGCGCCAGCAGCTTGGCCGGGGCAGGGAGGTCCTATAATTCACCCCTCCACTTT. The rearrangement uses TRBV5-1 and TRBJ1-6; a possible D gene is TRBD1 (5 bases). The germline V and J ends were trimmed by 0 bases and 1 base, with 14 bases remaining between them. The germline V gene has CDR1 SGHRS and CDR2 YFSETQ. This CDR3 has 18 amino acids.

The chain links TRBV5-6 to TRBJ2-6, with TRBD1 matching 10 bases. Looked up from germline, CDR1 is SGHDT and CDR2 is YYEEEE. Trimming removed 4 bases from V and 1 base from J; junction bases left unmatched: 11. CDR3 size: 19 residues. CDR3 residues: CASSGGTGAKRSGANVLTF. The CDR3 coding sequence is TGTGCCAGCAGCGGAGGGACAGGGGCGAAACGGTCTGGGGCCAACGTCCTGACTTTC. The full variable domain, completed using reference TRBV5-6 and TRBJ2-6, is DAGVTQSPTHLIKTRGQQVTLRCSPKSGHDTVSWYQQALGQGPQFIFQYYEEEERQRGNFPDRFSGHQFPNYSSELNVNALLLGDSALYLCASSGGTGAKRSGANVLTFGAGSRLTVL.

V gene TRBV7-3 combines with J gene TRBJ2-3; the match to TRBD1 covers 7 bases. V dropped 5 bases and J dropped 2; count of bases not matched to a gene: 4. Germline values: CDR1 SGHTA, CDR2 FQGTGA. The CDR3 extends over 14 amino acids. The CDR3 sequence is CASSQTGATDTQYF. The DNA for the CDR3 is TGTGCCAGCAGCCAAACAGGGGCCACAGATACGCAGTATTTT.

This clonotype was counted many times. The chain employs TRBV20-1 and TRBJ2-7; no reliable D call. The CDR3 has 10 residues. Trimming removed 4 bases at V and 6 bases at J, with 7 bases between. The germline gives CDR1 DFQATT, CDR2 SNEGSKA (reference sequence). The CDR3 DNA follows: TGCAGTGCTACTAGAGGCGAGCAGTACTTC. It encodes CSATRGEQYF.

This clonotype was found many times. This chain connects TRBV4-1 to TRBJ2-4; no clear D gene. This CDR3 has 16 residues. From germline, CDR1 is MGHRA and CDR2 YSYEKL. Trimming shortened V by 0 bases and J by 3 bases, and 12 bases separated the two germline ends. DNA for the CDR3: TGCGCCAGCAGCCAAGAAGTTGCACCTGACAAAAACATTCAGTACTTC. Translated: CASSQEVAPDKNIQYF.

Many counts were recorded for this clonotype. The chain carries TRBV29-1 and TRBJ1-5, with D uncertain. Germline V lookup: CDR1 SQVTM, CDR2 ANQGSEA. The CDR3 length is 15 residues. V was trimmed by 0 bases and J by 2 bases, leaving 11 bases between them. The CDR3 bases are TGCAGCGTTGAAGATCGACGGGTGGGCAATCAGCCCCAGCATTTT. It encodes CSVEDRRVGNQPQHF.